This passage covers 10 T cell receptor beta chains from one sample sequenced in a study of metastatic and nonmetastatic thyroid tumors. No treatment had been given to any patient before thyroid surgery. TCRdb re-called clones from the PCR reads using MiXCR. The sample carries approximately 25,000 clones, 26% recorded once. Sequencing was carried out using blood. These receptors were collected from a male donor with papillary thyroid cancer or a benign thyroid nodule (not recorded which). Some clones in this sample may be carry-over from other donors' samples.

For the CDR3, the DNA is TGCGCCAGCAGCAGGTACCTTGTAAATGAGCAGTTCTTC. Encoded protein: CASSRYLVNEQFF. The chain uses TRBV10-1 and TRBJ2-1; D call uncertain. Germline CDR1 and CDR2: WNHNN and SYGVQD (reference sequence). V shed 6 bases and J shed 7 bases, with 13 bases lying between them. The CDR3 covers 13 residues.

This clone was counted only a few times. Mismatch with germline at one junction end may stem from a read error. The chain links TRBV27 to TRBJ2-1, with a possible D match to TRBD1 (5 bases). The CDR3 has 15 amino acids. Germline V gene data show CDR1 as MNHEY and CDR2 as SMNVEV (reference sequence). Here the CDR3 reads CASAPQGFSYNEQFF. In DNA, the CDR3 is TGTGCCAGCGCCCCCCAGGGATTCTCCTACAATGAGCAGTTCTTT.

This rearrangement joins TRBV28 to TRBJ2-1; 12 bases match TRBD2. This CDR3 spans 17 amino acids. CDR1 and CDR2 (germline): MDHEN, SYDVKM. The J segment lost 4 bases and the V segment lost 6 bases, leaving 10 bases of the junction unmatched. Here the CDR3 reads CASSLTGTSGHYNEQFF. The CDR3 DNA reads as TGTGCCAGCAGCTTAACCGGGACTAGCGGGCATTACAATGAGCAGTTCTTC. Complete variable domain (other parts from reference TRBV28 and TRBJ2-1): DVKVTQSSRYLVKRTGEKVFLECVQDMDHENMFWYRQDPGLGLRLIYFSYDVKMKEKGDIPEGYSVSREKKERFSLILESASTNQTSMYLCASSLTGTSGHYNEQFFGPGTRLTVL.

The V gene is TRBV11-1, the J gene TRBJ2-7; 12 positions agree with TRBD2. This CDR3 comprises 16 residues. V shed 9 bases, J shed 7 bases, and the junction held 16 bases outside the gene matches. Germline V gene data show CDR1 as SGHAT and CDR2 as FQDESV (reference sequence). The CDR3 region is CARSTSRLAGVGEQYF. CDR3 nucleotides: TGTGCCAGAAGTACTTCTCGACTAGCGGGAGTAGGGGAGCAGTACTTC.

Judged by abundance, this clone is medium-sized (0.01 to 0.1%). The chain employs TRBV28 and TRBJ1-6, with 10 bases identical to TRBD1. The germline gives CDR1 MDHEN, CDR2 SYDVKM. The CDR3 runs to 15 residues. Losses at the gene ends were 2 bases for V and 9 bases for J; bases not matched to a gene: 4. CDR3 in amino acids: CASSLRDRGGSPLHF. The CDR3 nucleotides are TGTGCCAGCAGTTTACGGGACAGGGGTGGTTCACCCCTCCACTTT.

This clone has a count of ten or more. One end of the junction is discordant with germline, which a read error may explain. The rearrangement uses TRBV18 and TRBJ2-7, with a possible D match to TRBD1 (6 bases). The CDR3 is made up of 12 amino acids. In germline, CDR1 is KGHSH, CDR2 LQKENI. The CDR3 sequence: CASSPEQQGLFF. CDR3 bases: TGTGCCAGCTCACCGGAACAGCAGGGGCTCTTCTTC.

This clone was observed many times. The chain joins TRBV7-2 to TRBJ2-3; 10 bases align to TRBD2. V trimming: 3 bases; J trimming: 5 bases; junction bases outside the gene matches: 11. Germline CDR1 SGHTA, CDR2 FQGNSA. This CDR3 spans 17 amino acids. The CDR3 coding sequence is TGTGCCAGCAGCTTGGGGAAAAGCGGGAGGGCCGAAGATACGCAGTATTTT. This sequence encodes CASSLGKSGRAEDTQYF.

This clone was counted many times. The genes are TRBV5-6 and TRBJ2-5; 7 bases match TRBD1. J was trimmed by 5 bases and V by 6 bases; bases with no gene match: 7. Germline loops: CDR1 SGHDT, CDR2 YYEEEE. The CDR3 is 13 residues long. This chain's CDR3 is CASTDRVGETQYF. In nucleotides, the CDR3 is TGTGCCAGCACCGACAGGGTGGGGGAGACCCAGTACTTC.

The chain uses TRBV4-1 and TRBJ2-1; D ambiguous. The V end was cut by 5 bases, the J end by 5 bases, with 10 bases between. The CDR3 runs 13 residues. Germline V lookup: CDR1 MGHRA, CDR2 YSYEKL. CDR3 residues: CASSGTQHNEQFF. The CDR3 DNA sequence: TGCGCCAGCAGCGGTACTCAGCACAATGAGCAGTTCTTC.

This clone occurred many times. One end of the junction is discordant with germline, which a read error may explain. Distinct nucleotide sequences in the sample also encode this CDR3. V and J are TRBV15 and TRBJ2-5; 7 bases are shared with TRBD1. Per germline, CDR1 LNHNV and CDR2 YYDKDF (reference sequence). The CDR3 has 15 amino acids. The CDR3 loop reads CATSRDPGQEETQYF. CDR3 DNA sequence: TGTGCCACCAGTAGAGATCCCGGACAGGAAGAGACCCAGTACTTC.